This is a list of T cell receptor beta chains from one sample in a study of T cell changes during pregnancy in multiple sclerosis. The method was immunoSEQ multiplex PCR; TCRdb's version includes in-frame clones alone and lacks a portion of them. The sample yields tens of thousands of clones, just under 95% seen once. The sequencing here drew on peripheral blood, taken in the third trimester of pregnancy. Every receptor here comes from a female donor with multiple sclerosis, enrolled in a pregnancy study. Both conserved end residues are part of each CDR3. The D gene is left open where the match is weak. Expanded clones get a size class; other rows say once, few or many, or leave the size out.

cdr3_length j_call d_call clone_size v_call cdr3_aa cdr3_nt
11 TRBJ2-7 . . TRBV27 CASSPVYEQYF TGTGCCAGCAGTCCAGTCTACGAGCAGTACTTC
16 TRBJ1-2 TRBD1 . TRBV10-3 CAISHRGGSTNYGYTF TGTGCCATCAGTCACAGGGGGGGCTCTACTAACTATGGCTACACCTTC
13 TRBJ2-7 . . TRBV15 CATGEQADYEQYF TGTGCCACCGGGGAACAGGCCGACTACGAGCAGTACTTC
15 TRBJ2-1 TRBD2 . TRBV29-1 CSVGLAGGPVNEQFF TGCAGCGTTGGTCTGGCGGGAGGGCCAGTTAATGAGCAGTTCTTC
13 TRBJ1-2 TRBD1 . TRBV30 CAYPGQGMGGYTF TGTGCCTACCCTGGACAGGGGATGGGGGGCTACACCTTC
14 TRBJ2-1 TRBD2 few TRBV7-9 CASSFDGRYNEQFF TGTGCCAGCAGCTTTGACGGGAGGTACAATGAGCAGTTCTTC
13 TRBJ2-1 TRBD1 . TRBV7-7 CASSRDRNNEQFF TGTGCCAGCAGCCGGGACAGGAACAATGAGCAGTTCTTC
15 TRBJ1-1 . . TRBV7-2 CASSLLRTPNTEAFF TGTGCCAGCAGCCTACTCCGGACACCGAACACTGAAGCTTTCTTT
13 TRBJ1-1 . . TRBV25-1 CASKHRVATEAFF TGTGCCAGCAAACACAGGGTTGCCACTGAAGCTTTCTTT
17 TRBJ2-1 TRBD2 . TRBV19 CASSIVRRGTSYNEQFF TGTGCCAGTAGTATAGTAAGGCGGGGGACCTCCTACAATGAGCAGTTCTTC
13 TRBJ1-2 . . TRBV27 CASSLGSAYGYTF TGTGCCAGCAGTTTAGGGAGCGCGTATGGCTACACCTTC
12 TRBJ1-1 . . TRBV6-1 CASSEAWGESFF TGTGCCAGCAGTGAAGCGTGGGGCGAGTCTTTCTTT
15 TRBJ2-2 TRBD2 . TRBV7-2 CASSLREGYTGELFF TGTGCCAGCAGCCTTAGGGAGGGGTACACCGGGGAGCTGTTTTTT
11 TRBJ2-1 . . TRBV27 CASSFKYEQFF TGTGCCAGCAGTTTCAAATATGAGCAGTTCTTC
16 TRBJ2-1 TRBD2 . TRBV2 CASSGTSGRNYNEQFF TGTGCCAGCAGCGGGACTAGCGGGAGAAACTACAATGAGCAGTTCTTC
14 TRBJ2-7 TRBD1 once TRBV27 CASSFSGQGYEQYF TGTGCCAGCAGTTTCTCGGGACAGGGATACGAGCAGTACTTC
17 TRBJ2-3 TRBD2 . TRBV6-1 CASSEALAGGGTDTQYF TGTGCCAGCAGTGAAGCACTAGCGGGAGGAGGGACAGATACGCAGTATTTT